This TCR beta chain was documented in a study of blood T cells in healthy people across ages. Trimming cost V 2 bases and J 3 bases, with 11 bases left between them. CDR1 and CDR2 from the germline V gene are MNHNY and SVGAGI (reference sequence). This CDR3 has 14 amino acids. The authors ran a second PCR of roughly 6 to 11 cycles using a sample-barcoded 5' primer and a J-beta primer mix. TCRdb re-called the 5' RACE reads through MiXCR, storing one row per CDR3 protein. The sample yields 600,000 or so distinct CDR3 sequences, less than 60% seen once. Material: blood. The clonotype was recovered from a man older than 75 in good health. V usage is TRBV6-6 and J usage is TRBJ2-7; D might be TRBD2 (6 bases). CDR3 sequence: CASSYAGRNYEQYF. The CDR3 DNA reads as TGTGCCAGCAGTTACGCGGGACGGAACTACGAGCAGTACTTC.